The source of this T cell receptor beta chain is a study of T cells in Graves' hyperthyroidism and ophthalmopathy. This clonotype was detected many times. RNA transcripts served as the template for amplifying TCR beta CDR3 regions. With the HTBI primer set, the TCR CDR3 went through a first round of RT-PCR. TCRdb passed the multiplex PCR reads through MiXCR, listing each CDR3 protein once. The profile covers some 490,000 distinct CDR3 sequences, with more than 15% appearing a single time and approximately 30% taken by the ten largest. The V gene end was trimmed by 1 base and the J gene end by 9 bases; junction bases not matched to a gene: 10. The germline V gene encodes CDR1 LNHDA and CDR2 SQIVND (reference sequence). The CDR3 has 15 residues.

This receptor was identified in a woman aged 30 to 39 with Graves' ophthalmopathy. V gene TRBV19 combines with J gene TRBJ1-1; 8 nucleotides line up with TRBD1. Sequenced: blood. The CDR3 sequence is CASSIAVPGQEKAFF. DNA for the CDR3: TGTGCCAGTAGTATAGCAGTGCCGGGACAGGAAAAAGCTTTCTTT.